Below, one TCR beta chain is given with its context. What antigen it recognizes has not been identified. Within one base of it there is no much larger clone, and no base qualities were kept. This entry comes from a study of sequential checkpoint blockade in melanoma (dated by TCRdb to about 2019). Turning to the overall study: Patients were assigned by 1:1 randomization to either first-line nivolumab followed by ipilimumab (arm A) or ipilimumab followed by nivolumab (arm B). Both trial sequences were followed by maintenance nivolumab. The paper's findings and limits, for the study overall: The response-prediction model combining TCR metrics and mutation burden needs validation in larger, independent patient cohorts.

The immunoSEQ Assay was used to immunosequence TCRbeta CDR3 regions from genomic DNA. Before high-throughput sequencing, the genomic DNA was amplified using bias-controlled multiplex PCR. Per the source publication's procedure: To quantify the absolute abundance of each unique TCRbeta CDR3 region, the sequences were collapsed and filtered. Clonality was defined as 1 minus Pielou's evenness and was calculated using productive rearrangements only. A previously published method was used to identify clones whose frequencies were significantly greater in on-treatment samples than in baseline samples. TCRdb obtained this table from immuneACCESS and retained in-frame rearrangements with V and J assigned. These tables miss some clones; where compared with another copy, unresolved V genes account for less than half of the shortfall, and the remainder is unexplained. V, J and clone size were drawn from that table, and D and trimming were deduced from the DNA. The sample data list under 50,000 clones, and around nine tenths of these were observed just once. 9.5% to 15% of the sample is held by the ten biggest clonotypes.

The meaning of the sample's treatment or condition label: randomized to nivolumab then ipilimumab (arm A) or the reverse (arm B). None of the patients in the trial had previously been given DNA-damaging chemotherapy. Thawed PBMCs were sorted on a FACS Aria II flow cytometer to isolate live CD3+CD8+ cells negative for CD19 and CD56. The samples were obtained from melanoma patients enrolled in CheckMate 064, an open-label, randomized phase II trial testing sequential checkpoint blockade. Peripheral blood mononuclear cells were collected by leukapheresis, purified with Ficoll-Paque, and frozen in human serum with approximately 10% DMSO. Right after sorting, the blood CD3+CD8+ cells were verified to be >98% pure, and DNA extraction followed. The sample was CD8+ T cells sorted from blood (inferred from file names), taken from a patient given nivolumab and ipilimumab in sequence. The TCR sequence derives from a human donor with melanoma.

In nucleotide form, the sequence is TGTGCCAGTAACGCGCGGGTTACGAGCACAGATACGCAGTATTTT. Its coded protein is CASNARVTSTDTQYF. The chain uses TRBV19 and TRBJ2-3, and perhaps TRBD2 as D gene, on 5 matching bases. The germline ends are 14 bases apart after V is trimmed by 7 bases and J by 0 bases. As encoded in the germline V gene (reference sequence), CDR1 is LNHDA while CDR2 is SQIVND. Inclusive of the bounding cysteine and phenylalanine, the CDR3 is 15 residues long. The kept DNA is CDR3 alone, 45 bases in frame from the first base. The full variable domain, completed from the reference TRBV19 and TRBJ2-3 proteins outside the CDR3, reads DGGITQSPKYLFRKEGQNVTLSCEQNLNHDAMYWYRQDPGQGLRLIYYSQIVNDFQKGDIAEGYSVSREKKESFPLTVTSAQKNPTAFYLCASNARVTSTDTQYFGPGTRLTVL.